This T cell receptor beta chain was observed in a study of neurological immune-mediated disorders. The germline V gene encodes CDR1 SGHRS and CDR2 YFSETQ. This CDR3 comprises 14 residues. The V and J ends lost 2 bases and 7 bases, in that order; junction bases with no gene match: 4. This clonotype was picked up many times. Its antigen remains unidentified. Overall study results and limits: The highest TCR clonal expansion occurred in HTLV-1-associated myelopathy; multiple sclerosis fell below healthy controls.

The authors made cDNA by 5'RACE with 10-nucleotide random UMIs. Via MiXCR, TCRdb re-called the 5' RACE reads, giving one row per CDR3 protein. The sample records about 28,000 distinct CDR3 sequences, roughly 12% being singletons. The receptor comes from a man between 60 and 70 years old in good health. The chain joins TRBV5-1 to TRBJ2-1, with 9 bases aligning to TRBD1. The sequenced sample consisted of PBMCs. The CDR3 loop reads CASSFTGGQNEQFF. CDR3 sequence (DNA): TGCGCCAGCAGCTTTACAGGGGGCCAGAATGAGCAGTTCTTC.